This TCR beta chain was sequenced in a study of CD8+CD57+ T cells in acquired aplastic anemia. CDR3 and TCR beta VDJ profiling relied on a genomic DNA template. TCRdb re-called the reads through MiXCR, storing one row per CDR3 protein. The table shows roughly 80,000 distinct CDR3 sequences, with roughly half occurring only once. Specimen: sorted CD4+, CD8+, or CD8+CD57+ T cells (not recorded which) from PBMCs. This clonotype was obtained from a human donor in good health, serving as a control.

CDR3 sequence reads: CASSASGTGSYNEQFF. The CDR3 DNA is TGTGCCAGCAGTGCTTCCGGGACAGGCTCCTACAATGAGCAGTTCTTC. The chain is built from TRBV25-1 and TRBJ2-1; TRBD1 matches at 8 bases. Trimming cost V 4 bases and J 0 bases; bases outside gene matches: 5. Looked up from germline, CDR1 is MGHDK and CDR2 is SYGVNS. The CDR3 spans 16 residues.